Listed below are T cell receptor beta chains from one sample, sequenced in a study of blood T cell repertoires in COVID-19. Data came from immunoSEQ multiplex PCR; TCRdb stores just in-frame clones and leaves some out. Of about 58,000 clones listed, around 81% are singletons. Sequences were obtained from peripheral blood. These receptors came from a human donor in a cohort sampled during active COVID-19. Both conserved end residues are trimmed from each CDR3.

V gene,J gene,CDR3 protein
TRBV5-1,TRBJ2-7,ASSLISSYEQY
TRBV6-5,TRBJ2-7,ASRRTGSYEQY
TRBV7-2,TRBJ1-4,ASSLGRVGEKLF
TRBV5-6,TRBJ1-1,ASSPAGGLNTEAF
TRBV6-5,TRBJ1-3,ASSTGPGNTIY
TRBV3-1/TRBV3-2,TRBJ1-1,ASSQATGVEAF
TRBV28,TRBJ1-1,ASSLYRPWDSRTEAF
TRBV28,TRBJ1-2,ASSSTGQSSYGYT
TRBV7-8,TRBJ1-4,ASSQNRGTKNEKLF
TRBV30,TRBJ2-7,AWSGSGQGIYEQY
TRBV27,TRBJ2-7,ASSIAGTYEQY
TRBV10-2,TRBJ2-6,ASGQGAGGANVLT
TRBV30,TRBJ1-1,AWRVTGGTEAF
TRBV14,TRBJ1-4,ASSQREGVVGEKLF
TRBV30,TRBJ1-2,AWSGSGGLGGYT
TRBV30,TRBJ2-7,AWNVGTVSGRSEQY
TRBV13,TRBJ2-7,ASSLRQGPYEQY
TRBV11-2,TRBJ1-1,ASSPGQPFTEAF
TRBV5-6,TRBJ1-1,ASSILDRVWTEAF
TRBV28,TRBJ2-7,ASSLWDRVTYEQY
TRBV10-2,TRBJ2-3,ASSGGLAVRTDTQY
TRBV29-1,TRBJ1-2,SVGTGSNYGYT
TRBV18,TRBJ1-1,ASSPPSRDRAF
TRBV30,TRBJ1-4,AWNRESNEKLF